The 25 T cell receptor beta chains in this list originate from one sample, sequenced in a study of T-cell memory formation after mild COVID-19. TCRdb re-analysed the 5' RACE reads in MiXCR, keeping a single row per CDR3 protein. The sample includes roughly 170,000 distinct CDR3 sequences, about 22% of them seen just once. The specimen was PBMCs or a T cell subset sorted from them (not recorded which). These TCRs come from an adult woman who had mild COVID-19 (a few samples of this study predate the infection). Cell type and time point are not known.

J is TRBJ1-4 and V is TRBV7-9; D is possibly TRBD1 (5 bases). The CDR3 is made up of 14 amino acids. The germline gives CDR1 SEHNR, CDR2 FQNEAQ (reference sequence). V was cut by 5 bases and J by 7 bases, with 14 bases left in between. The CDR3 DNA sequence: TGTGCCAGCAGCATCCTTCGGGGGGTTGAAAAACTGTTTTTT. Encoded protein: CASSILRGVEKLFF.

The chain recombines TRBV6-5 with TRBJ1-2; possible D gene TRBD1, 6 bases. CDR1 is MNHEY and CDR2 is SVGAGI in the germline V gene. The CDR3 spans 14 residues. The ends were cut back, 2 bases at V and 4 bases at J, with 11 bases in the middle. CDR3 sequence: CASSYVGRGYGYTF. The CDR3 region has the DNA TGTGCCAGCAGTTACGTGGGCAGGGGCTATGGCTACACCTTC.

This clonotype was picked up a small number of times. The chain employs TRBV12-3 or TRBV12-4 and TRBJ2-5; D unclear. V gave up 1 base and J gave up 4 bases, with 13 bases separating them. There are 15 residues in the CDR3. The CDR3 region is CASSLGVVGRETQYF. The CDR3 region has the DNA TGTGCCAGCAGTTTAGGAGTTGTCGGTAGAGAGACCCAGTACTTC.

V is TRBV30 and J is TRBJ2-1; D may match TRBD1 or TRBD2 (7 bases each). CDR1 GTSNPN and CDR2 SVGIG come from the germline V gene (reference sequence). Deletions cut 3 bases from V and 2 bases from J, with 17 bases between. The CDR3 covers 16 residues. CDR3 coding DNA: TGTGCCTGGAGCTACAACGGGGGGACAGCCTACAATGAGCAGTTCTTC. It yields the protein CAWSYNGGTAYNEQFF.

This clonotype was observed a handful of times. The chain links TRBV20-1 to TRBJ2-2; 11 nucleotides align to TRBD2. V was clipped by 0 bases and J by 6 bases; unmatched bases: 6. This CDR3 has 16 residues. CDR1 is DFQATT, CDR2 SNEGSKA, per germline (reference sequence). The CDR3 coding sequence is TGCAGTGCTAGAGACGGGACTAGCGGAGAATCCGGGGAGCTGTTTTTT. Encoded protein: CSARDGTSGESGELFF.

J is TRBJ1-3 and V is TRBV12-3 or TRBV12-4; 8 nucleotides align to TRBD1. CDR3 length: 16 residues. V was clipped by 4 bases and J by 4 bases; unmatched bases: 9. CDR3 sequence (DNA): TGTGCCAGCAGTTCGTCTGGCAGGGGGCAAGGAAACACCATATATTTT. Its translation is CASSSSGRGQGNTIYF.

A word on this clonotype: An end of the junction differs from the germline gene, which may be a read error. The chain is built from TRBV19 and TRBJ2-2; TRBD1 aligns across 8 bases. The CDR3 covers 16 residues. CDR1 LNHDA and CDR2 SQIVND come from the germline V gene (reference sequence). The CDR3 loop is CASSADRGLRSGDLFF. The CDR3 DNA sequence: TGTGCCAGTAGTGCCGACAGGGGCTTACGGTCCGGGGATCTGTTTTTT.

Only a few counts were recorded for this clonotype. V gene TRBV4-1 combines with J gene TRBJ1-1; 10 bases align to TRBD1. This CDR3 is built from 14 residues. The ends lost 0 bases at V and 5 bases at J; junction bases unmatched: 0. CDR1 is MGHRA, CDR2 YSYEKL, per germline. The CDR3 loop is CASSQEDRGTEAFF. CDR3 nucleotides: TGCGCCAGCAGCCAAGAGGACAGGGGGACTGAAGCTTTCTTT.

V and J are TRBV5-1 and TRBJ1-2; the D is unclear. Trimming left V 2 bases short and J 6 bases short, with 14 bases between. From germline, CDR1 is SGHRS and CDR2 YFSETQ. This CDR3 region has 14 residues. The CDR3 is CASSLSQEYHGYTF. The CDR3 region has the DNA TGCGCCAGCAGCTTATCTCAGGAATACCATGGCTACACCTTC. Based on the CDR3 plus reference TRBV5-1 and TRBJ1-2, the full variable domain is KAGVTQTPRYLIKTRGQQVTLSCSPISGHRSVSWYQQTPGQGLQFLFEYFSETQRNKGNFPGRFSGRQFSNSRSEMNVSTLELGDSALYLCASSLSQEYHGYTFGSGTRLTVV.

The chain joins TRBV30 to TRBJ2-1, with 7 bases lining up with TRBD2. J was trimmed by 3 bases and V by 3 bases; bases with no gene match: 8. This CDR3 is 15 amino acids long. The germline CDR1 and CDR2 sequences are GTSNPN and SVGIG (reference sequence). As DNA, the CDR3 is TGTGCCTGGAGGAAACCGGCTAGCGGCTACAATGAGCAGTTCTTC. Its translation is CAWRKPASGYNEQFF.

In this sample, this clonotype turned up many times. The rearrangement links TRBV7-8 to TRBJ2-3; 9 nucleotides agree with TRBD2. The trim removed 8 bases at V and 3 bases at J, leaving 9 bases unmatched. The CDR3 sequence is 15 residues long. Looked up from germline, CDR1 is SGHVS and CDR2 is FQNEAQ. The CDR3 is CASGLAGSLTDTQYF. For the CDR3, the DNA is TGTGCCAGCGGGCTAGCGGGGAGTTTGACAGATACGCAGTATTTT.

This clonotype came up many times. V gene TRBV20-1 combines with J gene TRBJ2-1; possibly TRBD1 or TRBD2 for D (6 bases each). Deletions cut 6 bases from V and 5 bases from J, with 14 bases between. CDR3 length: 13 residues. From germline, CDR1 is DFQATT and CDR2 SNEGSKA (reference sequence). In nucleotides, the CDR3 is TGCAGTGCCGCGAGGGGGGAAGACAATGAGCAGTTCTTC. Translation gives CSAARGEDNEQFF.

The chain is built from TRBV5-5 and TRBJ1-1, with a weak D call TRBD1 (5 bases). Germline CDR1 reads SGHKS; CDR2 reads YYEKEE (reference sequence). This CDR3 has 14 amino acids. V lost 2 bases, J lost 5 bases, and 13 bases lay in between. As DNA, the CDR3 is TGTGCCAGCAGCTTAGAAAGGGAGGGGACTGAAGCTTTCTTT. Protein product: CASSLEREGTEAFF.

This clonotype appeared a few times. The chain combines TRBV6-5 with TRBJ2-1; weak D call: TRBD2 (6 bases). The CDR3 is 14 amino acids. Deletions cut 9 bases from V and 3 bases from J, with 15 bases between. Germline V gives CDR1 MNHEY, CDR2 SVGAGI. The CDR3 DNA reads TGTGCCAGTCACCGGGGGAGAGGCTACAATGAGCAGTTCTTC. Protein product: CASHRGRGYNEQFF.

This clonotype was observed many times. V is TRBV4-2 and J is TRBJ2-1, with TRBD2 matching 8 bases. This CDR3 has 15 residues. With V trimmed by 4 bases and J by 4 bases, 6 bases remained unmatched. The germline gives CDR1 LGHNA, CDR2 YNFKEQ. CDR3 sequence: CASSPSGSRYNEQFF. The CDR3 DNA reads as TGTGCCAGCAGCCCCAGCGGGAGTCGGTACAATGAGCAGTTCTTC.

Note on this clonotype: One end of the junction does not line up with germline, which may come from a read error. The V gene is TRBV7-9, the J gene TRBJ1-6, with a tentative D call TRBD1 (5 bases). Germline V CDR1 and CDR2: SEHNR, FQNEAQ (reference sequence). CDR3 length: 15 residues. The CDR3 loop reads CAGSPDSRGDSPLHF. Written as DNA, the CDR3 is TGTGCCGGCAGCCCGGATAGTAGGGGCGATTCACCCCTCCACTTT.

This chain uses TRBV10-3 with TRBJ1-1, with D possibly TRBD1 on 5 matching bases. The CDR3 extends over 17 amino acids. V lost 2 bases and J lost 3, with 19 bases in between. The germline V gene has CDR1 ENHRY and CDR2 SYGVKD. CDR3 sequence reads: CAISELGRTRKDTEAFF. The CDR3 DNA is TGTGCCATCAGTGAGCTAGGTCGGACAAGGAAGGACACTGAAGCTTTCTTT.

In nucleotides, the CDR3 is TGTGCCAGCAGTGAGGGACAGGGAGATCAGCCCCAGCATTTT. Residues: CASSEGQGDQPQHF. V usage is TRBV6-5 and J usage is TRBJ1-5; 9 nucleotides align to TRBD1. Germline V gene lookup returns CDR1 MNHEY and CDR2 SVGAGI. Unmatched junction bases numbered 4, after V lost 5 bases and J lost 5 bases. The CDR3 covers 14 residues.

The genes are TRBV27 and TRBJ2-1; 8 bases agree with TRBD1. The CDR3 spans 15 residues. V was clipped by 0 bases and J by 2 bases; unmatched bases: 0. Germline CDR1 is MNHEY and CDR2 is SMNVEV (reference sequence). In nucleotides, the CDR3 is TGTGCCAGCAGTTTATCACAGGGGGCCTACAATGAGCAGTTCTTC. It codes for CASSLSQGAYNEQFF.

The CDR3: CASSLDDSFEQYF. CDR3 in DNA: TGCGCCAGCAGCTTGGACGACAGTTTCGAGCAGTACTTC. The chain employs TRBV5-1 and TRBJ2-7, with a possible D match to TRBD1 (5 bases). CDR1 SGHRS and CDR2 YFSETQ come from the germline V gene. The CDR3 contains 13 residues. The germline V and J ends were trimmed by 0 bases and 6 bases, with 10 bases remaining between them.

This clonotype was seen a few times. The CDR3 DNA sequence: TGTGCCAGCAGCGTAAGGTCCGAAACGACAGGGCCCACAGATACGCAGTATTTT. This translates into CASSVRSETTGPTDTQYF. The rearrangement uses TRBV9 and TRBJ2-3; 7 positions match TRBD1. The CDR3 length is 18 residues. V dropped 1 base and J dropped 2; count of bases not matched to a gene: 13. Germline assignment: CDR1 SGDLS and CDR2 YYNGEE. The full variable domain, with the rest looked up from reference TRBV9 and TRBJ2-3, is DSGVTQTPKHLITATGQRVTLRCSPRSGDLSVYWYQQSLDQGLQFLIQYYNGEERAKGNILERFSAQQFPDLHSELNLSSLELGDSALYFCASSVRSETTGPTDTQYFGPGTRLTVL.

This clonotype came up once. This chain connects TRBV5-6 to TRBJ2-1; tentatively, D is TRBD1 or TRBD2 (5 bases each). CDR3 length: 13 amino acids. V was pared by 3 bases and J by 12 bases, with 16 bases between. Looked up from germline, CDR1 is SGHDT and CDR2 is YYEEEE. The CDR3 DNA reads TGTGCCAGCAGCTCCGGGACCGTGAGAAGGCAGTTCTTC. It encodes CASSSGTVRRQFF.

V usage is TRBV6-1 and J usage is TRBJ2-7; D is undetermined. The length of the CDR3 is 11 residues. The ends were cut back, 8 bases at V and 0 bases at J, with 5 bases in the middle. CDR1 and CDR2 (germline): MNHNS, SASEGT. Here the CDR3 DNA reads TGTGCCAGCGGGTACTCCTACGAGCAGTACTTC. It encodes CASGYSYEQYF.

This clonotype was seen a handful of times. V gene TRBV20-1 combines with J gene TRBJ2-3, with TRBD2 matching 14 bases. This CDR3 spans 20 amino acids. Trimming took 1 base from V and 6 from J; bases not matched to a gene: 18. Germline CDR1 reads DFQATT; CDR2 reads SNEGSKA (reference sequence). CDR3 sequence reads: CSARAYKRGLAGDSGDTQYF. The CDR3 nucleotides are TGCAGTGCTAGAGCTTACAAGAGGGGACTAGCGGGAGATAGCGGGGATACGCAGTATTTT.

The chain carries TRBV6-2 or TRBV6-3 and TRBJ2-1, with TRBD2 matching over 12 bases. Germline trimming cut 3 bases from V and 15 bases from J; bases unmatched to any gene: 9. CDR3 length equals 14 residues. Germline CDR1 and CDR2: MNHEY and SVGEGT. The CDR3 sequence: CASSYRLAGGPGFF. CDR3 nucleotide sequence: TGTGCCAGCAGTTATCGTCTAGCGGGAGGGCCTGGGTTCTTC.